These 25 T cell receptor beta chains share one sample of origin, sequenced in a study of blood T cell repertoires in COVID-19. TCRdb keeps only in-frame clones here, not all; method: immunoSEQ multiplex PCR. The table includes over 60,000 clones, 89% detected once. Sequencing was performed on peripheral blood. These receptor sequences come from a woman between 45 and 65 years old with active COVID-19.

This clone occurred once. This chain joins TRBV19 and TRBJ1-4, with TRBD1 matching 12 bases. CDR1 and CDR2 (germline): LNHDA, SQIVND (reference sequence). The CDR3 sequence is 16 residues long. The ends lost 6 bases at V and 4 bases at J; junction bases unmatched: 6. The CDR3 loop reads CASSLGQGAYNEKLFF. The DNA for the CDR3 is TGTGCCAGTAGCTTGGGACAGGGGGCGTATAATGAAAAACTGTTTTTT.

V usage is TRBV19 and J usage is TRBJ1-2, with D perhaps matching TRBD1 (6 bases). The ends were cut back, 9 bases at V and 8 bases at J, with 22 bases in the middle. The CDR3 is 14 residues long. In germline, CDR1 is LNHDA, CDR2 SQIVND (reference sequence). The CDR3 reads CASAAVYQGGGYTF. The CDR3, as DNA: TGTGCCAGCGCCGCGGTTTACCAAGGGGGAGGCTACACCTTC.

CDR3 residues: CASLGSGGPNTEAFF. In nucleotides, the CDR3 is TGCGCCAGTTTAGGTTCCGGCGGGCCGAACACTGAAGCTTTCTTT. This chain links TRBV5-1 with TRBJ1-1; D call uncertain. The CDR3 runs to 15 residues. Trimming removed 8 bases from V and 1 base from J, with 18 bases in between. The germline CDR1 and CDR2 sequences are SGHRS and YFSETQ.

The V and J genes are TRBV4-1 and TRBJ2-2, with a tentative D call TRBD1 (5 bases). The CDR3 has 14 residues. V was cut by 0 bases and J by 8 bases, with 10 bases left in between. Germline values: CDR1 MGHRA, CDR2 YSYEKL. The CDR3 DNA is TGCGCCAGCAGCCAAGAAGTTCCAGGGGGGGAGCTGTTTTTT. This codes for CASSQEVPGGELFF.

The J gene is TRBJ2-1, the V gene TRBV2; 9 bases agree with TRBD2. Germline values: CDR1 SNHLY, CDR2 FYNNEI. Trimming took 2 bases from V and 16 from J; bases not matched to a gene: 9. The CDR3 spans 13 residues. The CDR3 loop is CASSERLADVCFF. CDR3 bases: TGTGCCAGCAGTGAACGACTAGCGGATGTTTGTTTCTTC.

The chain has TRBV12-3 or TRBV12-4 and TRBJ2-1, with unresolved D. The CDR3 totals 13 residues. V lost 10 bases, J lost 2 bases, and 12 bases lay in between. CDR3 protein: CATHGGPYNEQFF. CDR3 nucleotides: TGTGCCACTCATGGTGGGCCCTACAATGAGCAGTTCTTC.

The gene calls are TRBV3-1 (or the pseudogene TRBV3-2) and TRBJ1-1; 8 bases are shared with TRBD1. Trimming took 4 bases from V and 4 from J; bases not matched to a gene: 8. Germline CDR1 is LGHDT and CDR2 is YNNKEL (reference sequence). The CDR3 covers 15 residues. CDR3 nucleotide sequence: TGTGCCAGCAGCCTAACTGACAGGGGCATCACTGAAGCTTTCTTT. This encodes CASSLTDRGITEAFF.

The chain links TRBV13 to TRBJ2-1; a possible D gene is TRBD2 (5 bases). The CDR3 is 16 amino acids. Trimming took 1 base from V and 2 from J, leaving 12 bases between them. Germline V gives CDR1 PRHDT, CDR2 FYEKMQ (reference sequence). This chain's CDR3 is CASSLEGRAAYNEQFF. CDR3 in DNA: TGTGCCAGCAGCTTAGAGGGAAGAGCGGCCTACAATGAGCAGTTCTTC.

V is TRBV7-9 and J is TRBJ2-7, with D perhaps matching TRBD1 (6 bases). V was cut by 6 bases and J by 2 bases, with 17 bases left in between. The germline CDR1 and CDR2 sequences are SEHNR and FQNEAQ (reference sequence). The CDR3 is 15 amino acids. Here the CDR3 reads CASSPTGTHTYEQYF. CDR3 sequence (DNA): TGTGCCAGCAGTCCGACAGGAACCCACACCTACGAGCAGTACTTC.

V and J are TRBV29-1 and TRBJ2-3; the D gene is possibly TRBD1 (5 bases). The V end lost 7 bases, the J end lost 4 bases, and 12 bases lay between the germline ends. CDR3 length: 12 residues. Looked up from germline, CDR1 is SQVTM and CDR2 is ANQGSEA. The CDR3 DNA reads as TGCAGCGCTGACCAGGGCGCAGATACGCAGTATTTT. This translates into CSADQGADTQYF.

The V and J genes are TRBV28 and TRBJ2-3, with 8 positions matching TRBD2. The germline gives CDR1 MDHEN, CDR2 SYDVKM. The CDR3 is 13 residues long. The CDR3 bases are TGTGTCTGGGGTGCGGGGGGAACAGATACGCAGTATTTT. This sequence encodes CVWGAGGTDTQYF.

This clone has just a few counts. CDR3: CASGGAGVGELFF. The CDR3 DNA is TGTGCCAGCGGGGGAGCGGGAGTGGGGGAGCTGTTTTTT. The chain recombines TRBV6-6 with TRBJ2-2; TRBD2 aligns across 8 bases. V was pared by 8 bases and J by 8 bases, with 7 bases of the junction left unmatched. This CDR3 is built from 13 residues. Germline V CDR1 and CDR2: MNHNY, SVGAGI (reference sequence).

The rearrangement links TRBV19 to TRBJ2-1, with no clear D. V was trimmed by 7 bases and J by 0 bases, leaving 16 bases between them. The germline gives CDR1 LNHDA, CDR2 SQIVND (reference sequence). The CDR3 has 16 residues. In DNA, the CDR3 is TGTGCCAGTACCATGACTCGTACGAGCTCCTACAATGAGCAGTTCTTC. Protein: CASTMTRTSSYNEQFF.

The chain joins TRBV4-1 to TRBJ2-1; D uncertain. Between the trimmed V and J ends, which lost 0 bases and 0 bases, there was a span of 12 bases. The CDR3 runs to 17 residues. Germline CDR1 reads MGHRA; CDR2 reads YSYEKL. The CDR3 DNA follows: TGCGCCAGCAGCCAAGAAGGAGCCTTAAGCTCCTACAATGAGCAGTTCTTC. This translates into CASSQEGALSSYNEQFF.

This chain uses TRBV6-5 with TRBJ2-2; 9 positions agree with TRBD2. CDR3 length: 14 residues. J was trimmed by 4 bases and V by 6 bases; bases with no gene match: 3. Germline V gives CDR1 MNHEY, CDR2 SVGAGI. The CDR3 here is CASRGLASTGELFF. CDR3 DNA: TGTGCCAGCAGAGGACTAGCGAGCACCGGGGAGCTGTTTTTT.

V gene TRBV20-1 combines with J gene TRBJ2-3, with 7 bases identical to TRBD2. The germline V gene has CDR1 DFQATT and CDR2 SNEGSKA (reference sequence). Germline trimming cut 3 bases from V and 4 bases from J; bases unmatched to any gene: 7. CDR3 length: 14 amino acids. The DNA for the CDR3 is TGCAGTGCTAGTTCACTAGCGCGGGCAGATACGCAGTATTTT. This codes for CSASSLARADTQYF.

The chain couples TRBV19 to TRBJ1-4; D may be TRBD1 (5 bases). CDR3 length: 14 residues. V lost 3 bases, J lost 10 bases, and 15 bases lay in between. The V gene's germline CDR1 is LNHDA and CDR2 SQIVND (reference sequence). Written as DNA, the CDR3 is TGTGCCAGTAGTATGTCCGGGGGAGAAGGAAAACTGTTTTTT. Protein sequence: CASSMSGGEGKLFF.

V gene TRBV28 combines with J gene TRBJ2-3, with a weak D call TRBD2 (7 bases). The CDR3 length is 14 residues. CDR1 is MDHEN and CDR2 is SYDVKM in the germline V gene. The V end was cut by 6 bases, the J end by 9 bases, with 19 bases between. CDR3 bases: TGTGCCAGCAGCCCCTGGAGGGGGGGGATAACGCAGTATTTT. Translated: CASSPWRGGITQYF.

The rearrangement uses TRBV19 and TRBJ2-3, with 8 bases identical to TRBD2. The CDR3 contains 15 residues. V lost 3 bases to trimming and J lost 6 bases; unmatched junction nucleotides: 8. Germline V CDR1 and CDR2: LNHDA, SQIVND (reference sequence). Here the CDR3 DNA reads TGTGCCAGTAGTATCCAAGCGGGAGTATGGGATACGCAGTATTTT. Translation gives CASSIQAGVWDTQYF.

The chain links TRBV7-9 to TRBJ2-3; the D is unclear. With 1 base removed from V and 0 bases from J, the gap between germline ends came to 8 bases. Germline V gene sequence: CDR1 SEHNR, CDR2 FQNEAQ (reference sequence). The CDR3 sequence is 15 residues long. The CDR3 DNA reads TGTGCCAGCAGCTTAGTTGAGACTAGCACAGATACGCAGTATTTT. Its protein product is CASSLVETSTDTQYF.

This clone was seen only once. The V call is TRBV19, the J call TRBJ2-5, with 8 nucleotides matching TRBD1. The CDR3 has 13 amino acids. From germline, CDR1 is LNHDA and CDR2 SQIVND (reference sequence). After removal of 5 bases from V and 5 bases from J, the junction contained 4 bases not matched to a gene. The CDR3 loop reads CASSANRGETQYF. Written as DNA, the CDR3 is TGTGCCAGTAGTGCCAACAGGGGGGAGACCCAGTACTTC.

The rearrangement joins TRBV7-2 to TRBJ2-5; D call uncertain. The CDR3 runs to 11 residues. Germline V gene sequence: CDR1 SGHTA, CDR2 FQGNSA. The V end lost 3 bases, the J end lost 5 bases, and 4 bases lay between the germline ends. The CDR3 DNA is TGTGCCAGCAGCTTCCGGGAGACCCAGTACTTC. Protein product: CASSFRETQYF.

V and J are TRBV24-1 and TRBJ2-7; D is perhaps TRBD1 (6 bases). Per the germline V gene, CDR1 is KGHDR and CDR2 is SFDVKD. Trimming removed 5 bases from V and 1 base from J, with 14 bases in between. This CDR3 region has 15 residues. The CDR3: CATSGWQGKSYEQYF. The CDR3 region has the DNA TGTGCCACCAGTGGCTGGCAGGGGAAGTCCTACGAGCAGTACTTC.

The chain couples TRBV5-1 to TRBJ1-1; no firm D call. Trimming took 3 bases from V and 6 from J, leaving 12 bases between them. Germline V gene lookup returns CDR1 SGHRS and CDR2 YFSETQ. The CDR3 has 13 amino acids. Here the CDR3 DNA reads TGCGCCAGCAGCTGGGCGGGGATGTCTGAAGCTTTCTTT. Residues: CASSWAGMSEAFF.

The V call is TRBV19, the J call TRBJ2-7; TRBD2 matches at 7 bases. The CDR3 is 16 residues long. V gave up 0 bases and J gave up 3 bases; unmatched junction bases: 8. In germline, CDR1 is LNHDA, CDR2 SQIVND (reference sequence). The CDR3 sequence is CASSIDSSGENYEQYF. The CDR3 bases are TGTGCCAGTAGTATAGATTCTAGCGGAGAAAACTACGAGCAGTACTTC.